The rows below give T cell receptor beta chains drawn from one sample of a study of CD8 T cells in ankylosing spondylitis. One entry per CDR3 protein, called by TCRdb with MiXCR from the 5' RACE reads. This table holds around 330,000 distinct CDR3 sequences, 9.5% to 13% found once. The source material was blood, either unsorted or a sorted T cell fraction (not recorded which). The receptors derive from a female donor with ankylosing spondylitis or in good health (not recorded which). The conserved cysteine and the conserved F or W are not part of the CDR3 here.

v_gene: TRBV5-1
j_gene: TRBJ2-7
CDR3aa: ASLTWGGYEQY

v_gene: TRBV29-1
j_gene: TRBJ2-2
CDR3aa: SGLWGFTGELF

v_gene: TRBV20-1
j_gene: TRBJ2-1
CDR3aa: SARQAPEQF

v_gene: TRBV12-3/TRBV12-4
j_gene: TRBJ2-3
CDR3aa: ASSFSLAGVSGPNTQY

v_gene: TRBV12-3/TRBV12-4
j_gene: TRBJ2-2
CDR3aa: ASSPTPPPELF

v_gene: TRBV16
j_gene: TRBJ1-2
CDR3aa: ASSQTRDPNYGYT

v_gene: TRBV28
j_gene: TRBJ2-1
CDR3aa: ASSFGQLLYNEQF

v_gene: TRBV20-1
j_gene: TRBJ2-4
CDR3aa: SASRTGKDIQY

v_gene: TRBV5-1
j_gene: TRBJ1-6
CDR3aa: ASSLGDAGGSPLH

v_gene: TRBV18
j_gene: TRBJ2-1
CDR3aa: ASSRDRGDEQF

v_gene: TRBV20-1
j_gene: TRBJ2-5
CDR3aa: SARDLTSGGETQY

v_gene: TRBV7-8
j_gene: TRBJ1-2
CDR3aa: ASSGSPAGYGYT

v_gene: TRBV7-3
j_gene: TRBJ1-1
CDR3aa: ASSFAGNTEAF

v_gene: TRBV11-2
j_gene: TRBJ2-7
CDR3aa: ASSLKRTVGQY

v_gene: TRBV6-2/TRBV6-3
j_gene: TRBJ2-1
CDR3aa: ASLRYNEQF

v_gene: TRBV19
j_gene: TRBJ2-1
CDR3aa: ASSMGLVGNEQF

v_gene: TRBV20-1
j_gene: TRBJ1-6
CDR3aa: SAPHEAQGHQFPLH

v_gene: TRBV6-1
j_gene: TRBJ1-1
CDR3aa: AGGMNTEAF

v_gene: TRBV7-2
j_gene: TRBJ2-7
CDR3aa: ASSLTGTSREQY

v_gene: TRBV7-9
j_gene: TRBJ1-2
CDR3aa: ASSPRGEYYGYT

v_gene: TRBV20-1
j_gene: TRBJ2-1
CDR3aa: SAPPLGGRALDEQF

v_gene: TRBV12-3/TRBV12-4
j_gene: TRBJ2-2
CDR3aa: ASSNHGATVNTGELF

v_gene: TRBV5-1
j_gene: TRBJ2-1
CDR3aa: ASAGGWDYNEQF

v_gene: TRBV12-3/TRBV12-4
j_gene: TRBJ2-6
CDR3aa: ASSSGRSSGANVLT

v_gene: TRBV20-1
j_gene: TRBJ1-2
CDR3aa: SASAETAPHYGYT

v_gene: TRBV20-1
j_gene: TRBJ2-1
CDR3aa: SARKGSSYNEQF

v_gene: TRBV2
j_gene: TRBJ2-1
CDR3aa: ASNDGAHEQF

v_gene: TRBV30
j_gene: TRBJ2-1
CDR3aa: AWSVQVNEQF

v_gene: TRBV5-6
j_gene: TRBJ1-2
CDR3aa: ASSPWTENYGYT

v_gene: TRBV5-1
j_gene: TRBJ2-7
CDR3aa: ASSLGPPSYEQY

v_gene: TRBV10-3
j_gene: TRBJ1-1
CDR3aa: AIREGMNTEAF

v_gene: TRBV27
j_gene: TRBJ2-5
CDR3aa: ASSNRGLKTQY

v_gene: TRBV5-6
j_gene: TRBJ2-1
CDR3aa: ASSFLQLAGPGREQF

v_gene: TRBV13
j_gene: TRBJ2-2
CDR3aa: TSSSAGGYGELF

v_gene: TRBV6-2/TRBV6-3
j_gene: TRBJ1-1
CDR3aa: ASSDIKVGQMNTEAF

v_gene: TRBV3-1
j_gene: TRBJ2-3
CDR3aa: ASSHLGGAADTQY

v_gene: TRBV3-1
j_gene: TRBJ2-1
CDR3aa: ASRTYNEQF

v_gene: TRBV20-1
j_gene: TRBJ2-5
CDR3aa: SARAGQETQY

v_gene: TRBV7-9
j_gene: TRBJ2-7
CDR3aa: AAGTRKHEQY

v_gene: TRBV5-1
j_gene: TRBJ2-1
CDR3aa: ASSLDRGDHNEQF

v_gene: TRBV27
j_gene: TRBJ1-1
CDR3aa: ASSDSRVTEAF

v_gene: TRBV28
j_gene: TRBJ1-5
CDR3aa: ASSGRGVVPQH

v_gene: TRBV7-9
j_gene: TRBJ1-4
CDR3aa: ASSGLDGSNEKLF

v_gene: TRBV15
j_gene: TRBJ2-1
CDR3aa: ATSRDRNRGNEQF

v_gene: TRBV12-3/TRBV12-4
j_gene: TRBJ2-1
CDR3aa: ASSEIAGVDEQF

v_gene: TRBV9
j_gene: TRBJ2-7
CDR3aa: ASSPQGFEQY

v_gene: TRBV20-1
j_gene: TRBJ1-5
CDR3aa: SARPDRDGINWGNQPQH

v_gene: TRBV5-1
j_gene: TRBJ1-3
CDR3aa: ARLQSIY

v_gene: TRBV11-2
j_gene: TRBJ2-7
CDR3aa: ASSLERNGRPSYEQY

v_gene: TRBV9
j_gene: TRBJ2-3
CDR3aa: ASSAGGVTGTDTQY

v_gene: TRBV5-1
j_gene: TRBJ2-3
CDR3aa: ASSLVSALRDTQY

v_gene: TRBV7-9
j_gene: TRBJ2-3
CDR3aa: ASSLLAGGPTDTQY

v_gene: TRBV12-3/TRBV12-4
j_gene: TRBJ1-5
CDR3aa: ASSLGQGGLPQH

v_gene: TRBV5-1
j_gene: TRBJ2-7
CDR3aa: ASSTPQQGASSYEQY

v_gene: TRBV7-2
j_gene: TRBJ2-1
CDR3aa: ASSLAGGRINEQF

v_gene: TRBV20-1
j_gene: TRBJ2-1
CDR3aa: SAYMGQGKVNEQF

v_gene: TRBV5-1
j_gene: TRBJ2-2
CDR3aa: ASSRTGTANTGELF

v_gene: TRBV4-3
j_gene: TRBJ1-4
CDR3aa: ASSQDRGPYEKLF

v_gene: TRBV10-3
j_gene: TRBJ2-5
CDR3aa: AISDPVQGGETQY